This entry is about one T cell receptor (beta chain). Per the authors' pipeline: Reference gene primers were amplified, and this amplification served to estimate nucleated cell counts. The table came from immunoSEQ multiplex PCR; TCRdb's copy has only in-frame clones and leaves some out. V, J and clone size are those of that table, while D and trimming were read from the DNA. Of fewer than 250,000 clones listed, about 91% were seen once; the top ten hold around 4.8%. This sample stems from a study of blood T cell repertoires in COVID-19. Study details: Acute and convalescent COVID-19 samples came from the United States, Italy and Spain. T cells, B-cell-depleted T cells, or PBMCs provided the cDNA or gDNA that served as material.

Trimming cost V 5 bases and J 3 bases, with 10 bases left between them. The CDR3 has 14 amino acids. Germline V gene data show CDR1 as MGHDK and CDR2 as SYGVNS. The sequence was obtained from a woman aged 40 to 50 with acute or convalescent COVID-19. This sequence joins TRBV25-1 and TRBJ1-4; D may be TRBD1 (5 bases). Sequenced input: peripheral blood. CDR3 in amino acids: CASSLREANEKLFF. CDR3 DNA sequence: TGTGCCAGCAGTCTCAGGGAAGCTAATGAAAAACTGTTTTTT.